This T cell receptor beta chain was identified during a study of graft-versus-host responses after intestinal transplantation. At the level of the study: Those transplanted obtained multivisceral, liver-intestinal, or isolated intestinal grafts. Anti-thymocyte globulin induction preceded about 3 years of tacrolimus and steroid maintenance in all recipients.

Points from the study as a whole: GvH clones turned up in recipient marrow; some had shown up first in ileum or blood. Early post-transplant HvG declines showed an association with peak circulating GvH clone levels.

This clone has only one observation. Its antigen is unidentified. The V gene's germline CDR1 is MNHNS and CDR2 SASEGT. This CDR3 spans 14 amino acids. The ends lost 6 bases at V and 4 bases at J; junction bases unmatched: 7. Using immunoSEQ multiplex PCR, the repertoire was profiled, and TCRdb retains in-frame clones only, with some absent. The top ten hold approximately 20% of the sample, which has tens of thousands of clones, about 94% seen once. This clonotype was obtained from a human donor who was the organ donor for an intestinal transplant. V gene TRBV6-1 combines with J gene TRBJ2-7; 9 positions agree with TRBD2. The specimen was unstimulated CD8+ T cells sorted from spleen or lymph node cells, collected before transplant. The CDR3 nucleotides read TGTGCCAGCAGGTGTAGCGGGAGTTTTTACGAGCAGTACTTC. It specifies CASRCSGSFYEQYF.